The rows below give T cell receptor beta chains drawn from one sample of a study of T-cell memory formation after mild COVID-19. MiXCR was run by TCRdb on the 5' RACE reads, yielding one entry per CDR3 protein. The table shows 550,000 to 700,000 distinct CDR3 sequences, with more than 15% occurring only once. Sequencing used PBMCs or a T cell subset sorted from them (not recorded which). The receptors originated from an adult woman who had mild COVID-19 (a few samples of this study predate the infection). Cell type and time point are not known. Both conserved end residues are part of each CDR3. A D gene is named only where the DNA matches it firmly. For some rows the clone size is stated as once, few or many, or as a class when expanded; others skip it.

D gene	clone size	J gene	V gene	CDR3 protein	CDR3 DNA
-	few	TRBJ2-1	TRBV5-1	CASSLGTSLWEQFF	TGCGCCAGCAGCTTGGGGACCAGTCTTTGGGAGCAGTTCTTC
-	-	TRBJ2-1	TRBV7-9	CASSLDSHEQFF	TGTGCCAGCAGCTTAGATAGTCATGAGCAGTTCTTC
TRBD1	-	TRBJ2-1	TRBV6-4	CASAPRADRVYDNEQFF	TGTGCCAGCGCCCCTCGGGCGGACAGGGTATATGACAATGAGCAGTTCTTC
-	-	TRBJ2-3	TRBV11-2	CASSLVSGLNTDTQYF	TGTGCCAGCAGCTTAGTAAGCGGGCTAAACACAGATACGCAGTATTTT
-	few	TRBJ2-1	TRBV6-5	CASSYRNQYNEQFF	TGTGCCAGCAGTTATAGGAACCAATACAATGAGCAGTTCTTC
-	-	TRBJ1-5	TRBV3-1	CASSQDRINQPQHF	TGTGCCAGCAGCCAAGACAGAATAAATCAGCCCCAGCATTTT
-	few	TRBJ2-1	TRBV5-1	CASSLPDRNEQFF	TGCGCCAGCAGCTTACCCGACCGGAATGAGCAGTTCTTC
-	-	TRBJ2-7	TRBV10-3	CAISESDEQYF	TGTGCCATCAGTGAGTCAGACGAGCAGTACTTC
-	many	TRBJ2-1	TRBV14	CASSRNLGNTYNEQFF	TGTGCCAGCAGCCGGAATCTAGGAAACACCTACAATGAGCAGTTCTTC
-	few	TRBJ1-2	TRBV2	CASREQSRGYTF	TGTGCCAGCAGGGAGCAAAGCCGTGGCTACACCTTC
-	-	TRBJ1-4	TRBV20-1	CSAPSHESHEKLFF	TGCAGTGCGCCTTCACACGAGTCCCATGAAAAACTGTTTTTT
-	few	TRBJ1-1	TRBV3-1	CASSHRRGTNTEAFF	TGTGCCAGCAGCCATCGACGGGGGACGAACACTGAAGCTTTCTTT
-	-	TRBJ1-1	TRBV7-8	CASSEQGLDTEAFF	TGTGCCAGCAGCGAACAGGGTTTGGACACTGAAGCTTTCTTT
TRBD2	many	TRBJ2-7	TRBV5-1	CASSLGLAGGVYEQYF	TGCGCCAGCAGCTTGGGACTAGCGGGAGGGGTCTACGAGCAGTACTTC
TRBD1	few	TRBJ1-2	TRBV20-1	CSATRRDRGLDGYTF	TGCAGTGCTACGCGCCGGGACAGGGGGCTCGATGGCTACACCTTC
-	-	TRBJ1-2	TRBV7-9	CASSPKLVDYGYTF	TGTGCCAGCAGCCCCAAGTTAGTTGACTATGGCTACACCTTC
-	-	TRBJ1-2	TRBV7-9	CASSFAGSNYGYTF	TGTGCCAGCAGTTTTGCGGGATCTAACTATGGCTACACCTTC
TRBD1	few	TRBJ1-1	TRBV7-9	CASSLGTGMNTEAFF	TGTGCCAGCAGCTTAGGGACAGGGATGAACACTGAAGCTTTCTTT
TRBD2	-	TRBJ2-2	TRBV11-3	CASSLTSGQNTGELFF	TGTGCCAGCAGCTTGACTAGCGGACAGAACACCGGGGAGCTGTTTTTT
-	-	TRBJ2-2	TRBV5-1	CASSPFGATGELFF	TGCGCCAGCAGCCCCTTCGGGGCAACCGGGGAGCTGTTTTTT
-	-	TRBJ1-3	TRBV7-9	CASSSGQRLHFGNTIYF	TGTGCCAGCAGCTCCGGACAGAGGCTTCACTTTGGAAACACCATATATTTT
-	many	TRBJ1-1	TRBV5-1	CASSQQVMNTEAFF	TGCGCCAGCAGCCAACAGGTGATGAACACTGAAGCTTTCTTT
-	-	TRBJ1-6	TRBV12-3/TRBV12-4	CASRDRSGSNSPLHF	TGTGCCAGCAGAGACAGGAGTGGAAGTAATTCACCCCTCCACTTT
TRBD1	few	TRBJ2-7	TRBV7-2	CASSSWTGYEQYF	TGTGCCAGCAGCTCGTGGACAGGCTACGAGCAGTACTTC
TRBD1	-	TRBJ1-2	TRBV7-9	CASSRTGRYGYTF	TGTGCCAGCAGCAGGACAGGGCGGTATGGCTACACCTTC
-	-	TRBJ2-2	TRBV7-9	CASSYRDIAGELFF	TGTGCCAGCAGCTACCGGGACATCGCCGGGGAGCTGTTTTTT
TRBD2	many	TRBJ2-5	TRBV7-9	CASSFVPTSGRYQETQYF	TGTGCCAGCAGCTTCGTCCCGACTAGCGGGAGGTACCAAGAGACCCAGTACTTC
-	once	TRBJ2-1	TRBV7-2	CASSFMDEQFF	TGTGCCAGCAGCTTTATGGATGAGCAGTTCTTC
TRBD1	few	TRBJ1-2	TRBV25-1	CASSPWPGQGLIPTF	TGTGCCAGCAGTCCGTGGCCGGGACAGGGCCTAATCCCCACCTTC
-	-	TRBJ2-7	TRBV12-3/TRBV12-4	CASSSLWDRTTPSEQYF	TGTGCCAGCAGTTCCCTCTGGGACCGGACAACCCCGTCTGAGCAGTACTTC
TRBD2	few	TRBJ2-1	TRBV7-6	CASSSTGTSGIWNEQFF	TGTGCCAGCAGCTCCACGGGTACTAGCGGGATTTGGAATGAGCAGTTCTTC
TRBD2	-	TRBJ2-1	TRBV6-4	CASSARTSGSGEQFF	TGTGCCAGCAGCGCCCGGACTAGCGGGAGCGGTGAGCAGTTCTTC
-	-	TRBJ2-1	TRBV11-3	CASSLEDNEQFF	TGTGCCAGCAGCTTGGAGGACAATGAGCAGTTCTTC
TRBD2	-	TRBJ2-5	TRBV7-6	CASSLAWTSGAQETQYF	TGTGCCAGCAGCTTAGCGTGGACTAGCGGGGCTCAAGAGACCCAGTACTTC
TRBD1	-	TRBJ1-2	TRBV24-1	CATSDPGQPYGYTF	TGTGCCACCAGTGATCCGGGACAGCCCTATGGCTACACCTTC
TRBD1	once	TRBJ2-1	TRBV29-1	CGDRDRGGDEQFF	TGCGGAGACCGGGACAGGGGAGGCGATGAGCAGTTCTTC
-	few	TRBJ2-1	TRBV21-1	CASLSMKQFF	TGTGCCAGCCTGAGTATGAAGCAGTTCTTC
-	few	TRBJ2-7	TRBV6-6	CASRSGSLYEQYF	TGTGCCAGCAGGTCCGGATCACTCTACGAGCAGTACTTC
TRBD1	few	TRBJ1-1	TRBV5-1	CASSVPGQGTEAFF	TGCGCCAGCAGCGTACCGGGACAGGGCACTGAAGCTTTCTTT
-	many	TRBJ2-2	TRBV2	CASSEVDTGELFF	TGTGCCAGCAGTGAAGTGGACACCGGGGAGCTGTTTTTT
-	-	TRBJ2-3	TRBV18	CASSPPLGAGDTQYF	TGTGCCAGCTCACCACCTTTGGGGGCTGGAGATACGCAGTATTTT
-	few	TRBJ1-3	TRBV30	CAWSGNGNTIYF	TGTGCCTGGTCGGGGAATGGAAACACCATATATTTT
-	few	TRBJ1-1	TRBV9	CASSPRQFFAEAFF	TGTGCCAGCAGCCCCCGACAGTTCTTCGCTGAAGCTTTCTTT
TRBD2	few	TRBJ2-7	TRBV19	CASSRGSSGSYEQYF	TGTGCCAGTAGTAGGGGAAGTAGCGGGAGCTACGAGCAGTACTTC
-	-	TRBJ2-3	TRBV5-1	CASSLIWVSTDTQYF	TGCGCCAGCAGCTTGATTTGGGTTAGCACAGATACGCAGTATTTT
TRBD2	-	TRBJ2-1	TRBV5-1	CASSLAVVLRGGALDEQFF	TGCGCCAGCAGCTTGGCCGTTGTTCTCCGCGGGGGGGCCTTGGATGAGCAGTTCTTC
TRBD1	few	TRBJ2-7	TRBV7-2	CASSGDSGYEQYF	TGTGCCAGCAGCGGGGACAGTGGCTACGAGCAGTACTTC
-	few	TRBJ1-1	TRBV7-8	CASSLATNRGTEAFF	TGTGCCAGCAGCTTAGCCACTAATCGTGGCACTGAAGCTTTCTTT
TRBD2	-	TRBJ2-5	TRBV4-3	CASSQERGGQETQYF	TGCGCCAGCAGCCAAGAGCGGGGGGGCCAAGAGACCCAGTACTTC
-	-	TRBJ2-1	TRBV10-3	CATRDHNEQFF	TGTGCCACCCGGGACCACAATGAGCAGTTCTTC
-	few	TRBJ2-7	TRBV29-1	CSVTDGLAQKEQYF	TGCAGCGTAACAGACGGACTGGCCCAGAAGGAGCAGTACTTC
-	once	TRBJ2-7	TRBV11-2	CASSFRDSRRDEQYF	TGTGCCAGCAGCTTCCGGGACAGTCGGCGGGATGAGCAGTACTTC
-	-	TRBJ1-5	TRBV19	CASSRTGQPQHF	TGTGCCAGTAGCCGGACGGGGCAGCCCCAGCATTTT
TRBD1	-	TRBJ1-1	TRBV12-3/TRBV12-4	CASSLGLGRGRNTEAFF	TGTGCCAGCAGTTTAGGATTAGGTAGGGGGCGGAACACTGAAGCTTTCTTT
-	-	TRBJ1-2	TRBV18	CASSPNRDTYGYTF	TGTGCCAGCTCACCAAACCGGGACACCTATGGCTACACCTTC